A single sample is the source of the 32 T cell receptor beta chains below, sequenced in a study of T cells in Graves' hyperthyroidism and ophthalmopathy. The source material, RNA transcripts, was used to amplify TCR beta CDR3 regions. First-round RT-PCR of the TCR CDR3 relied on the HTBI primer set. TCRdb reprocessed the multiplex PCR reads via MiXCR and lists one record per CDR3 protein. The table includes roughly 49,000 distinct CDR3 sequences, approximately 50% detected once. Sequencing was carried out using peripheral blood or thyroid tissue (not recorded which). These receptor sequences come from a man between 18 and 29 years old with Graves' hyperthyroidism.

This clonotype was counted at least ten times. The chain is built from TRBV12-3 or TRBV12-4 and TRBJ1-5, with D uncertain. The CDR3 loop spans 14 amino acids. Trimming pared 8 bases from V and 7 bases from J, leaving 18 bases between. DNA for the CDR3: TGTGCCAGCGGAACTCAACTGGGGTGGCAGCCCCAGCATTTT. It translates to CASGTQLGWQPQHF.

The genes are TRBV9 and TRBJ2-5; TRBD2 matches at 11 bases. The CDR3 consists of 16 residues. J was trimmed by 2 bases and V by 0 bases; bases with no gene match: 3. CDR1 is SGDLS, CDR2 YYNGEE, per germline. The CDR3 region is CASSVGASGRQETQYF. For the CDR3, the DNA is TGTGCCAGCAGCGTAGGGGCTAGCGGGAGGCAAGAGACCCAGTACTTC.

Turning to this clonotype: Mismatch with germline at one junction end may stem from a read error. The rearrangement uses TRBV10-3 and TRBJ1-2, with D perhaps matching TRBD1 (5 bases). This CDR3 spans 14 amino acids. The V gene's germline CDR1 is ENHRY and CDR2 SYGVKD. The DNA of the CDR3 is TGTGCCAGCAGTTATCAGGGTTCTGACTATGGCTACACCTTC. The encoded protein is CASSYQGSDYGYTF.

This chain uses TRBV24-1 with TRBJ1-2; unclear D gene. CDR1 and CDR2 (germline): KGHDR, SFDVKD. The CDR3 totals 12 residues. V was clipped by 2 bases and J by 2 bases, with 2 bases between them. For the CDR3, the DNA is TGTGCCACCAGTGATTCCAACTATGGCTACACCTTC. Translated, it gives CATSDSNYGYTF.

The chain couples TRBV4-2 to TRBJ2-5, with 7 positions matching TRBD1. Looked up from germline, CDR1 is LGHNA and CDR2 is YNFKEQ. The CDR3 has 14 residues. V shed 1 base, J shed 4 bases, and the junction held 3 bases outside the gene matches. CDR3 sequence reads: CASSQGQGGETQYF. The CDR3, as DNA: TGTGCCAGCAGCCAAGGACAGGGCGGAGAGACCCAGTACTTC.

This clonotype was recorded many times. The chain has TRBV7-2 and TRBJ2-6; D may be TRBD2 (6 bases). Trimming left V 5 bases short and J 3 bases short, with 8 bases between. The CDR3 has 14 amino acids. Germline assignment: CDR1 SGHTA and CDR2 FQGNSA. The CDR3 loop is CASSPGVGANVLTF. In nucleotides, the CDR3 is TGTGCCAGCAGCCCGGGGGTTGGGGCCAACGTCCTGACTTTC.

This clonotype has a count of ten or more. The chain's CDR3 is CASSQDGRGADSPLHF. The CDR3 region has the DNA TGTGCCAGCAGCCAAGATGGTCGCGGGGCGGATTCACCCCTCCACTTT. The gene calls are TRBV3-1 and TRBJ1-6, with TRBD1 as a possible D gene (5 bases). V gave up 0 bases and J gave up 8 bases, with 14 bases separating them. The length of the CDR3 is 16 residues. The germline gives CDR1 LGHDT, CDR2 YNNKEL (reference sequence).

This clonotype has a count of ten or more. The chain uses TRBV2 and TRBJ1-5; 7 nucleotides match TRBD1. V shed 6 bases and J 3 bases; nucleotides not matched to a gene: 5. The length of the CDR3 is 14 residues. In germline, CDR1 is SNHLY, CDR2 FYNNEI. The CDR3 sequence: CASSRQGPNQPQHF. CDR3 DNA: TGTGCCAGCAGCAGACAGGGACCCAATCAGCCCCAGCATTTT.

J is TRBJ2-7 and V is TRBV7-2, with TRBD2 matching over 11 bases. This CDR3 has 15 amino acids. Germline lookup yields CDR1 SGHTA and CDR2 FQGNSA. J was trimmed by 6 bases and V by 3 bases; bases with no gene match: 7. Here the CDR3 DNA reads TGTGCCAGCAGCTTTGCAACTAGCGGGAGTTTCGAGCAGTACTTC. The encoded protein is CASSFATSGSFEQYF.

This clonotype was detected only once. The rearrangement uses TRBV2 and TRBJ2-2; 7 bases are shared with TRBD1. The trim removed 4 bases at V and 5 bases at J, leaving 7 bases unmatched. This CDR3 comprises 15 residues. Germline-derived CDR1 and CDR2 are SNHLY and FYNNEI. The CDR3 nucleotides are TGTGCCAGCAGTGGAACAGGGGTAATTACCGGGGAGCTGTTTTTT. Its protein product is CASSGTGVITGELFF.

J is TRBJ2-6 and V is TRBV7-1, with 14 positions matching TRBD2. TRBV7-1 is identified as an open reading frame with a role that is uncertain. The junction had 6 bases not matched to a gene; V was cut back by 5 bases and J by 3 bases. CDR3 size: 18 residues. The CDR3: CASSQRLAGGSGANVLTF. The CDR3 DNA follows: TGTGCCAGCAGCCAGCGACTAGCGGGAGGGAGTGGGGCCAACGTCCTGACTTTC.

The chain joins TRBV7-9 to TRBJ2-5; 9 bases map to TRBD1. V shed 5 bases, J shed 4 bases, and the junction held 8 bases outside the gene matches. The CDR3 runs 15 residues. Germline V lookup: CDR1 SEHNR, CDR2 FQNEAQ (reference sequence). CDR3 amino acids: CASSTRTGAAETQYF. CDR3 sequence (DNA): TGTGCCAGCAGCACGCGGACAGGGGCGGCAGAGACCCAGTACTTC.

The gene calls are TRBV5-1 and TRBJ2-6; TRBD2 agrees at 8 bases. With 4 bases clipped from V and 2 bases from J, the junction kept 5 bases outside the gene matches. CDR3 length: 16 amino acids. Looked up from germline, CDR1 is SGHRS and CDR2 is YFSETQ. The CDR3 DNA follows: TGCGCCAGCAGCCTGGCGGGGGGCGCTGGGGCCAACGTCCTGACTTTC. Amino acids: CASSLAGGAGANVLTF.

This clonotype was seen repeatedly, ten times or more. For the CDR3, the DNA is TGTGCCAGCAGCAAGGGACCTTACGTACTATATGGCTACACCTTC. This encodes CASSKGPYVLYGYTF. This chain uses TRBV13 with TRBJ1-2, with D possibly being TRBD1 (5 bases). The CDR3 has 15 residues. Trimming shortened V by 5 bases and J by 5 bases, and 18 bases separated the two germline ends. From germline, CDR1 is PRHDT and CDR2 FYEKMQ (reference sequence).

This clonotype was recorded at least ten times. The chain joins TRBV27 to TRBJ2-7, with 9 bases fitting TRBD2. Unmatched junction bases numbered 5, after V lost 3 bases and J lost 2 bases. Looked up from germline, CDR1 is MNHEY and CDR2 is SMNVEV (reference sequence). This CDR3 has 15 amino acids. In DNA form, the CDR3 reads TGTGCCAGCAGTTTGCTAGCGGGGCCGGCCTACGAGCAGTACTTC. Translating gives CASSLLAGPAYEQYF.

As regards this clonotype: One end of the junction does not line up with germline, which may come from a read error. The chain combines TRBV20-1 with TRBJ2-5; D may be TRBD1 (6 bases). This CDR3 region has 14 residues. CDR1 and CDR2 from the germline V gene are DFQATT and SNEGSKA (reference sequence). The DNA for the CDR3 is TGCAGTGCTGGAGACAGGCGGATCCAAGAGACCCAGTACTTC. As protein: CSAGDRRIQETQYF.

This rearrangement joins TRBV7-2 to TRBJ1-5; tentative D call: TRBD1 (5 bases). There are 12 residues in the CDR3. V was pared by 0 bases and J by 14 bases, with 11 bases between. Germline V lookup: CDR1 SGHTA, CDR2 FQGNSA. The CDR3 coding sequence is TGTGCCAGCAGCTTAGCTGAGTGGGGCGAGCATTTT. Translation gives CASSLAEWGEHF.

The chain employs TRBV19 and TRBJ2-6; D is possibly TRBD1 or TRBD2 (5 bases each). Germline V gives CDR1 LNHDA, CDR2 SQIVND (reference sequence). The CDR3 consists of 15 residues. Trimming took off 5 bases at V and 5 bases at J, with 13 bases between the two ends. The CDR3 here is CASSVQGPRANVLTF. Written as DNA, the CDR3 is TGTGCCAGTAGTGTCCAGGGACCCCGGGCCAACGTCCTGACTTTC.

The chain employs TRBV29-1 and TRBJ1-6; 9 bases agree with TRBD1. V was clipped by 6 bases and J by 9 bases; unmatched bases: 9. The CDR3 extends over 14 amino acids. Germline CDR1 SQVTM, CDR2 ANQGSEA. CDR3 sequence (DNA): TGCAGCGTCACTTCGGGACAGGGCCCTTCACCCCTCCACTTT. It codes for CSVTSGQGPSPLHF.

Concerning this clonotype: A read error may be the cause here, since a much bigger clone is one base away. The chain is built from TRBV7-2 and TRBJ1-5; D ambiguous. This CDR3 contains 18 residues. Looked up from germline, CDR1 is SGHTA and CDR2 is FQGNSA. The CDR3: CASSQEAPGSSSNQPQHF. CDR3 nucleotide sequence: TGCGCCAGCAGCCAAGAGGCCCCCGGGAGCAGTAGCAATCAGCCCCAGCATTTT.

In this sample, this clonotype turned up many times. V gene TRBV11-2 combines with J gene TRBJ1-1; TRBD1 aligns across 9 bases. J lost 4 bases, V lost 1 base, and 7 bases had no gene match. Germline CDR1 reads SGHAT; CDR2 reads FQNNGV. CDR3 length: 16 residues. CDR3 nucleotides: TGTGCCAGCAGCTTAGGGTACAGGGGGCGTCGCACTGAAGCTTTCTTT. This codes for CASSLGYRGRRTEAFF.

The table lists this clonotype with many counts. The chain recombines TRBV14 with TRBJ2-6; D is perhaps TRBD2 (5 bases). Deletions cut 6 bases from V and 0 bases from J, with 15 bases between. Germline CDR1 and CDR2: SGHDN and FVKESK. The CDR3 totals 17 residues. Here the CDR3 reads CASRPSGLSSGANVLTF. The CDR3 nucleotides are TGTGCCAGCAGGCCCTCCGGACTGAGCTCTGGGGCCAACGTCCTGACTTTC.

This clonotype was observed at least ten times. This rearrangement joins TRBV4-3 to TRBJ2-7, with 7 bases fitting TRBD2. The CDR3 contains 14 residues. With V trimmed by 3 bases and J by 5 bases, 7 bases remained unmatched. Germline V gives CDR1 LGHNA, CDR2 YSLEER. The CDR3 DNA reads as TGCGCCAGCAGCCAGGAGCGGGATTCGAACGAGCAGTACTTC. Encoded protein: CASSQERDSNEQYF.

This sequence joins TRBV20-1 and TRBJ2-7; no reliable D call. This CDR3 has 11 amino acids. CDR1 and CDR2 from the germline V gene are DFQATT and SNEGSKA (reference sequence). The V gene lost 3 bases and the J gene lost 0 bases, with 3 bases spanning the gap. The CDR3 region has the DNA TGCAGTGCTAGCGCCTCCTACGAGCAGTACTTC. Its translation is CSASASYEQYF.

This clonotype has just a few counts. The chain uses TRBV9 and TRBJ2-2; no reliable D call. The CDR3 consists of 16 residues. V lost 4 bases to trimming and J lost 0 bases, with 13 bases between them. In germline, CDR1 is SGDLS, CDR2 YYNGEE. The chain's CDR3 is CASSQVFGANTGELFF. For the CDR3, the DNA is TGTGCCAGCAGCCAAGTTTTTGGGGCGAACACCGGGGAGCTGTTTTTT. Full variable domain (missing parts from reference TRBV9 and TRBJ2-2): DSGVTQTPKHLITATGQRVTLRCSPRSGDLSVYWYQQSLDQGLQFLIQYYNGEERAKGNILERFSAQQFPDLHSELNLSSLELGDSALYFCASSQVFGANTGELFFGEGSRLTVL.

This rearrangement joins TRBV10-2 to TRBJ1-2; D is ambiguous. Germline V gene lookup returns CDR1 WSHSY and CDR2 SAAADI. V was clipped by 3 bases and J by 7 bases, with 12 bases between them. There are 13 residues in the CDR3. The CDR3 DNA sequence: TGCGCCAGCAGTGAACCCATGGGAATTGGCTACACCTTC. Translating gives CASSEPMGIGYTF.

The rearrangement links TRBV6-6 to TRBJ2-7, with D unresolved. Germline lookup yields CDR1 MNHNY and CDR2 SVGAGI (reference sequence). Trimming left V 0 bases short and J 5 bases short, with 14 bases between. The CDR3 runs 15 residues. This chain's CDR3 is CASSYSGRTFDEQYF. CDR3 in DNA: TGTGCCAGCAGTTACTCGGGCAGGACGTTTGACGAGCAGTACTTC.

This clonotype is a singleton in its sample. It is likely a read error, because the conserved phenylalanine at the end of the CDR3 is missing. The chain uses TRBV5-1 and TRBJ2-3; TRBD1 matches 8 bases. There are 16 residues in the CDR3. The germline V gene has CDR1 SGHRS and CDR2 YFSETQ. The CDR3 region is CASSRTRDRNTDTQYS. DNA of the CDR3: TGTGCCAGCAGCCGAACCAGGGACAGGAACACAGATACGCAGTATTCT.

The table lists this clonotype with many counts. The chain employs TRBV25-1 and TRBJ2-2; perhaps TRBD2 as D (5 bases). The CDR3 has 15 residues. The V gene's germline CDR1 is MGHDK and CDR2 SYGVNS. Trimming cost V 4 bases and J 1 base, with 10 bases left between them. The CDR3 spells CASSGTRGNTGELFF. CDR3 DNA sequence: TGTGCCAGCAGTGGCACACGGGGGAACACCGGGGAGCTGTTTTTT. Supplemented by reference TRBV25-1 and TRBJ2-2, the full variable domain reads EADIYQTPRYLVIGTGKKITLECSQTMGHDKMYWYQQDPGMELHLIHYSYGVNSTEKGDLSSESTVSRIRTEHFPLTLESARPSHTSQYLCASSGTRGNTGELFFGEGSRLTVL.

The J gene is TRBJ2-7, the V gene TRBV12-3 or TRBV12-4; tentatively, D is TRBD1 or TRBD2 (5 bases each). This CDR3 contains 13 residues. V shed 5 bases and J shed 0 bases, with 8 bases lying between them. The CDR3 spells CASSRDGSYEQYF. CDR3 nucleotides: TGTGCCAGCAGTCGGGACGGCTCCTACGAGCAGTACTTC.

V is TRBV12-3 or TRBV12-4 and J is TRBJ1-5; weak D call: TRBD1 (6 bases). V lost 5 bases to trimming and J lost 4 bases, with 12 bases between them. The CDR3 runs to 14 residues. CDR3 in amino acids: CASSTHRANQPQHF. The DNA for the CDR3 is TGTGCCAGCAGTACCCACAGGGCTAATCAGCCCCAGCATTTT.

The chain has TRBV29-1 and TRBJ2-5, with TRBD2 matching 10 bases. This CDR3 is 13 amino acids long. Germline V gives CDR1 SQVTM, CDR2 ANQGSEA. V gave up 3 bases and J gave up 11 bases; unmatched junction bases: 9. CDR3 in DNA: TGCAGCGTTGAGTGGCTAGCGGGGGATGAGCAGTACTTC. Amino acid sequence: CSVEWLAGDEQYF. Full variable domain (missing parts from reference TRBV29-1 and TRBJ2-5): SAVISQKPSRDICQRGTSLTIQCQVDSQVTMMFWYRQQPGQSLTLIATANQGSEATYESGFVIDKFPISRPNLTFSTLTVSNMSPEDSSIYLCSVEWLAGDEQYFGPGTRLLVL.